This T cell receptor (beta chain) is from a study of cytomegalovirus exposure and HLA in healthy donors. Study-wide results and limits: The CMV antigen specificity of a few CMV-associated chains was confirmed through in vitro analysis. The listing of roughly 160 TCR beta chains classed them as cytomegalovirus-associated.

V was cut by 1 base and J by 10 bases, with 11 bases left in between. CDR1 is SEHNR, CDR2 FQNEAQ, per germline (reference sequence). The CDR3 is 14 residues long. TCRdb keeps only in-frame clones here, not all; method: immunoSEQ multiplex PCR. The sample lists about 160,000 clones, just under 85% occurring once. Donors came from a validation cohort of approximately 110 subjects, distinct from the first 666-subject cohort. This clone was counted a few times. The antigen is undetermined. The sequencing sample was made of PBMCs. The TCR was taken from a man in his thirties or forties in good health and CMV-seropositive. V usage is TRBV7-9 and J usage is TRBJ1-6; D is ambiguous. The CDR3, as DNA: TGTGCCAGCAGCTTAGACAGTAAAGTCTCACCCCTCCACTTT. Translated, it gives CASSLDSKVSPLHF.